The 2 T cell receptor beta chains presented below share a single source sample, sequenced in a study of Graves' ophthalmopathy and Graves' hyperthyroidism. TCR beta CDR3 amplification used RNA transcripts. An opening RT-PCR round employed HTBI primers and preceded a second-round multiplex PCR. TCRdb ran MiXCR on the multiplex PCR reads and lists one entry per CDR3 protein. The data hold fewer than 350,000 distinct CDR3 sequences, with roughly a sixth observed a single time. Sequenced sample: peripheral blood. These TCRs come from an adult man with Graves' ophthalmopathy.

This clonotype was recorded at least ten times. V is TRBV6-2 or TRBV6-3 and J is TRBJ2-7; 9 bases align to TRBD1. V gave up 6 bases and J gave up 0 bases; unmatched junction bases: 9. CDR1 and CDR2 from the germline V gene are MNHEY and SVGEGT. The CDR3 spans 16 residues. The DNA of the CDR3 is TGTGCCAGCAGCCACCACGGACAGGGGTCCTCCTACGAGCAGTACTTC. Its translation: CASSHHGQGSSYEQYF.

At least ten counts were recorded for this clonotype. The chain joins TRBV6-5 to TRBJ2-7; D is undetermined. CDR3 length equals 14 residues. CDR1 and CDR2 from the germline V gene are MNHEY and SVGAGI. The V and J ends lost 0 bases and 2 bases respectively, with 8 bases between them. CDR3 sequence reads: CASSYSKDTYEQYF. CDR3 in DNA: TGTGCCAGCAGTTACTCGAAAGATACCTACGAGCAGTACTTC.